This T cell receptor (beta chain) emerged from a study of glioma-infiltrating T cells after dendritic cell vaccination. TCRB CDR3 was amplified from 2 ug genomic DNA or less. The PCR used 60 V beta and 13 J beta primers. Here immunoSEQ multiplex PCR was the method, and the copy in TCRdb shows in-frame clones only, minus some. The sample lists 93,000 or so clones, more than 80% occurring once. In germline, CDR1 is SGHDN, CDR2 FVKESK. The CDR3 runs 15 residues. After removal of 0 bases from V and 4 bases from J, the junction contained 1 base not matched to a gene. This specimen was blood, taken before dendritic cell vaccination. The receptor's source is a human donor with glioblastoma. The J gene is TRBJ1-4, the V gene TRBV14, with 8 bases identical to TRBD1. CDR3 sequence reads: CASSQEGQDNEKLFF. The CDR3 DNA follows: TGTGCCAGCAGCCAAGAGGGACAGGATAATGAAAAACTGTTTTTT.